One sample yielded the 30 T cell receptor beta chains listed below, sequenced in a study of glioma-infiltrating T cells. Amplification of TCR alpha and beta CDR3 regions from RNA used iRepertoire nested multiplex PCR. One entry per CDR3 protein results from TCRdb running MiXCR on the multiplex PCR reads. The sample records more than 300,000 distinct CDR3 sequences, roughly two fifths being singletons. The specimen was glioma tissue, nonneoplastic brain tissue, or PBMCs (not recorded which). Every receptor here comes from a human donor with low-grade glioma or glioblastoma, undergoing nonglioma brain surgery, or in good health (not recorded which).

The chain joins TRBV4-1 to TRBJ1-2; no clear D. Per germline, CDR1 MGHRA and CDR2 YSYEKL. V was shortened by 1 base and J by 2 bases, with 8 bases between the two germline ends. The CDR3 length is 14 residues. The CDR3 protein is CASSQGRRNYGYTF. DNA of the CDR3: TGCGCCAGCAGCCAAGGACGGAGAAACTATGGCTACACCTTC.

This clonotype turned up a few times. V and J are TRBV18 and TRBJ2-7; 7 nucleotides match TRBD1. V was pared by 3 bases and J by 3 bases, with 8 bases of the junction left unmatched. From germline, CDR1 is KGHSH and CDR2 LQKENI. The CDR3 length is 15 residues. For the CDR3, the DNA is TGTGCCAGCTCACCGAACGGACAGGACATCTACGAGCAGTACTTC. This translates into CASSPNGQDIYEQYF.

Regarding this clonotype: Germline is not matched at one junction end, which may reflect a read error. The chain combines TRBV4-2 with TRBJ2-5, with D tentatively TRBD2 (6 bases). The germline V gene has CDR1 LGHNA and CDR2 YNFKEQ. The CDR3 is made up of 15 amino acids. CDR3 DNA: TGTGCCAGCAGCCAAGAGGTACTTGGCGGGGAGACCGAGTACTTC. Residues: CASSQEVLGGETEYF.

V gene TRBV7-9 combines with J gene TRBJ1-1; D might be TRBD1 (6 bases). Trimming removed 6 bases from V and 3 bases from J, with 11 bases in between. This CDR3 has 13 amino acids. From germline, CDR1 is SEHNR and CDR2 FQNEAQ (reference sequence). CDR3 amino acids: CASRLGGDTEAFF. DNA for the CDR3: TGTGCCAGCAGACTCGGGGGCGACACTGAAGCTTTCTTT.

This chain connects TRBV28 to TRBJ2-7; 9 nucleotides align to TRBD1. The junction had 5 bases not matched to a gene; V was cut back by 10 bases and J by 4 bases. Germline V gene data show CDR1 as MDHEN and CDR2 as SYDVKM. The CDR3 loop spans 12 amino acids. CDR3 nucleotide sequence: TGTGCCACCCGGGACAGGGTTTACGAGCAGTACTTC. Translated, it gives CATRDRVYEQYF.

Notes on this clonotype: This clone may be a read error of a much larger clone one base away. In DNA form, the CDR3 reads TGTGCCAGCAGCACTTTCCTAAGCGGGGGGCCCAACGAGCAGTTCTTC. Translated, it gives CASSTFLSGGPNEQFF. J is TRBJ2-1 and V is TRBV27; 9 nucleotides align to TRBD2. Germline CDR1 is MNHEY and CDR2 is SMNVEV (reference sequence). This CDR3 comprises 16 residues. After removal of 6 bases from V and 10 bases from J, the junction contained 16 bases not matched to a gene.

About this clonotype: This sequence may be a read error, since a much larger clone differs from it by one base. This chain joins TRBV7-2 and TRBJ2-4; the D gene could be TRBD1 or TRBD2 (5 bases each). Germline assignment: CDR1 SGHTA and CDR2 FQGNSA. The CDR3 sequence is 15 residues long. CDR3 sequence (DNA): TGTGCCAGCAGCTTCCGGACCGGGGCCCAAAACATTCGGTACTTC. Its protein product is CASSFRTGAQNIRYF.

This clonotype was seen ten or more times. This chain connects TRBV25-1 to TRBJ1-2, with 7 bases identical to TRBD1. This CDR3 is 13 amino acids long. In germline, CDR1 is MGHDK, CDR2 SYGVNS. The V segment lost 4 bases and the J segment 5 bases; nucleotides outside the gene matches: 4. This CDR3 reads CASSGGQMYGYTF. Written as DNA, the CDR3 is TGTGCCAGCAGTGGGGGACAGATGTATGGCTACACCTTC.

V gene TRBV20-1 combines with J gene TRBJ1-1; no firm D call. V lost 5 bases to trimming and J lost 3 bases, with 13 bases between them. The CDR3 runs to 13 residues. CDR1 is DFQATT, CDR2 SNEGSKA, per germline (reference sequence). CDR3 DNA: TGCAGTGCTTCCTCCGACATTTACACTGAAGCTTTCTTT. Its protein is CSASSDIYTEAFF.

Notes on this clonotype: The CDR3 does not end in the conserved phenylalanine or tryptophan, so this is likely a read error. The gene calls are TRBV2 and TRBJ1-2; D possibly corresponds to TRBD1 (6 bases). V lost 0 bases, J lost 8 bases, and 13 bases lay in between. The germline CDR1 and CDR2 sequences are SNHLY and FYNNEI. This CDR3 comprises 14 residues. The CDR3 DNA sequence: TGTGCCAGCAGTGAAGCGGCAGGGGTTGAAGGCTACACCTCC. Translating gives CASSEAAGVEGYTS.

This clonotype appeared a few times. The chain has TRBV10-3 and TRBJ1-2, with 9 bases matching TRBD1. CDR1 and CDR2 from the germline V gene are ENHRY and SYGVKD. V trimming: 8 bases; J trimming: 0 bases; junction bases outside the gene matches: 7. This CDR3 has 15 residues. In DNA, the CDR3 is TGTGCCATCGCGGGACAGGGTTCGCCTAACTATGGCTACACCTTC. It translates to CAIAGQGSPNYGYTF.

A remark on this clonotype: A much bigger clone sits one base away, suggesting this may be a read error. The chain recombines TRBV20-1 with TRBJ1-1; no clear D gene. This CDR3 comprises 14 residues. Germline CDR1 and CDR2: DFQATT and SNEGSKA (reference sequence). DNA of the CDR3: TGCAGGGCTGTCGATGGGCACAAGAACACTGAAGCTTTCTTT. It specifies CRAVDGHKNTEAFF.

This clonotype has ten or more counts. The chain employs TRBV27 and TRBJ1-2, with a possible D match to TRBD1 (5 bases). The CDR3 loop spans 12 amino acids. CDR1 and CDR2 from the germline V gene are MNHEY and SMNVEV (reference sequence). The germline V and J ends were trimmed by 4 bases and 5 bases, with 8 bases remaining between them. The CDR3 reads CASSYGGYGYTF. CDR3 sequence (DNA): TGTGCCAGCAGTTATGGGGGATATGGCTACACCTTC.

In its sample, this clonotype was seen many times. The V gene is TRBV6-1, the J gene TRBJ2-5; TRBD2 is a possible D gene (5 bases). Germline V lookup: CDR1 MNHNS, CDR2 SASEGT. The CDR3 consists of 13 residues. The ends were cut back, 5 bases at V and 4 bases at J, with 11 bases in the middle. The CDR3 nucleotides read TGTGCCAGCAGTTACGGGGAAGGAGAGACCCAGTACTTC. Protein product: CASSYGEGETQYF.

This clonotype was detected many times. The CDR3: CSAWAVSQPQHF. The DNA for the CDR3 is TGCAGTGCCTGGGCCGTGTCTCAGCCCCAGCATTTT. The chain employs TRBV20-1 and TRBJ1-5, with no clear D. The V and J ends lost 6 bases and 6 bases respectively, with 12 bases between them. Germline V lookup: CDR1 DFQATT, CDR2 SNEGSKA (reference sequence). The CDR3 covers 12 residues.

About this clonotype: A clone one base away is much larger, so this may be a read error. The genes are TRBV6-1 and TRBJ2-3; 9 bases map to TRBD2. This CDR3 contains 16 residues. The V gene end was trimmed by 8 bases and the J gene end by 6 bases; junction bases not matched to a gene: 15. From germline, CDR1 is MNHNS and CDR2 SASEGT. DNA for the CDR3: TGTGCCAGCGGTCCAGGGACTAGCTATATTCTGGATACGCAGTATTTT. Protein sequence: CASGPGTSYILDTQYF.

This clonotype occurred a few times. The genes are TRBV20-1 and TRBJ2-1; D is perhaps TRBD1 or TRBD2 (5 bases each). The CDR3 is 14 amino acids. Germline values: CDR1 DFQATT, CDR2 SNEGSKA (reference sequence). The ends were cut back, 1 base at V and 5 bases at J, with 12 bases in the middle. The CDR3 coding sequence is TGCAGTGCTAGAGGGGCAGGGAGTAACAATGAGCAGTTCTTC. Residues: CSARGAGSNNEQFF.

This clonotype was found a few times. The chain carries TRBV28 and TRBJ2-7; D possibly corresponds to TRBD2 (6 bases). Germline assignment: CDR1 MDHEN and CDR2 SYDVKM. The germline V and J ends were trimmed by 2 bases and 4 bases, with 15 bases remaining between them. This CDR3 contains 15 residues. The CDR3 bases are TGTGCCAGCAGTTTAAAGGACTGGGGGGTGTACGAGCAGTACTTC. Residues: CASSLKDWGVYEQYF.

To note about this clonotype: A clone one base away is much larger, so this may be a read error. This chain uses TRBV12-3 or TRBV12-4 with TRBJ1-5; D is possibly TRBD1 (5 bases). This CDR3 comprises 14 residues. V lost 4 bases to trimming and J lost 5 bases, with 12 bases between them. The DNA for the CDR3 is TGTGCCAGCAGTTATGGGGCAGGATATCAGCCCCAGCATTTT. It yields the protein CASSYGAGYQPQHF.

This clonotype was seen a few times. At one boundary the junction diverges from the germline segment, which might be a read error. V usage is TRBV5-4 and J usage is TRBJ2-7; 9 positions match TRBD1. The CDR3 extends over 17 amino acids. The germline CDR1 and CDR2 sequences are SGHNT and YYREEE (reference sequence). CDR3 region: CASSLGFGTGPLHEQYF. CDR3 sequence (DNA): TGTGCCAGCAGCTTGGGTTTCGGGACAGGGCCCCTCCACGAGCAGTACTTT.

To note about this clonotype: This may be a read error, as it is one base from a much larger clone. This sequence joins TRBV28 and TRBJ1-5; a weak D match, TRBD1 (5 bases). The CDR3 is made up of 16 amino acids. Germline CDR1 reads MDHEN; CDR2 reads SYDVKM. The CDR3 region has the DNA TGTGCCAGCAGCCTTCCGAGGGGACTTAGCAATCAGCTCCAGCATTTT. Translated: CASSLPRGLSNQLQHF.

The chain joins TRBV5-1 to TRBJ2-1; possibly TRBD2 for D (5 bases). The ends were cut back, 1 base at V and 9 bases at J, with 17 bases in the middle. Germline CDR1 and CDR2: SGHRS and YFSETQ. The CDR3 is 15 residues long. The CDR3 bases are TGCGCCAGCAGCTTGAGTGGGAGAGTAGACGTTGAGCAGTTCTTC. Translating gives CASSLSGRVDVEQFF.

V is TRBV3-1 and J is TRBJ2-5; 8 bases match TRBD2. In germline, CDR1 is LGHDT, CDR2 YNNKEL (reference sequence). The V segment lost 11 bases and the J segment 1 base; nucleotides outside the gene matches: 9. The CDR3 contains 14 residues. This chain's CDR3 is CAPVWREVQETQYF. Here the CDR3 DNA reads TGTGCCCCAGTCTGGCGGGAGGTCCAAGAGACCCAGTACTTC.

There are a few counts of this clonotype. This chain joins TRBV6-2 or TRBV6-3 and TRBJ2-7; 7 nucleotides align to TRBD1. CDR3 length: 12 residues. Germline V CDR1 and CDR2: MNHEY, SVGEGT. Trimming cost V 6 bases and J 9 bases; bases outside gene matches: 8. The CDR3 is CASSWTGLGQYF. The CDR3 nucleotides read TGTGCCAGCAGCTGGACAGGTTTGGGGCAGTACTTC.

Points on this clonotype: This may come from a read error, since a much larger clone is one base off. This rearrangement joins TRBV6-2 or TRBV6-3 to TRBJ1-2; 8 positions match TRBD1. This CDR3 spans 12 amino acids. Germline V lookup: CDR1 MNHEY, CDR2 SVGEGT. CDR3 in amino acids: CTSSPDRAGYTF. In DNA form, the CDR3 reads TGTACCAGCAGTCCGGACAGGGCCGGCTACACCTTC.

The V call is TRBV12-3 or TRBV12-4, the J call TRBJ1-3; D might be TRBD1 (5 bases). Trimming removed 5 bases from V and 0 bases from J, with 14 bases in between. This CDR3 has 16 amino acids. The CDR3 here is CASSTFQGTSGNTIYF. The CDR3 coding sequence is TGTGCCAGCAGTACGTTCCAAGGGACCTCTGGAAACACCATATATTTT.

The sample holds a few counts of this clonotype. V and J are TRBV20-1 and TRBJ2-7, with D possibly being TRBD1 (5 bases). CDR3 length: 13 residues. Germline CDR1 reads DFQATT; CDR2 reads SNEGSKA (reference sequence). The ends were cut back, 1 base at V and 5 bases at J, with 12 bases in the middle. The CDR3 DNA reads as TGCAGTGCTAGAGCACCTCAGGGTAACGAGCAGTACTTC. This encodes CSARAPQGNEQYF.

This clonotype has a count of ten or more. The chain uses TRBV6-1 and TRBJ2-3; 9 positions match TRBD2. Per germline, CDR1 MNHNS and CDR2 SASEGT. The CDR3 length is 15 residues. The ends lost 5 bases at V and 2 bases at J; junction bases unmatched: 5. The CDR3: CASSNSGSNTDTQYF. The CDR3 DNA reads as TGTGCCAGCAGTAATAGCGGGAGCAACACAGATACGCAGTATTTT.

The chain carries TRBV12-3 or TRBV12-4 and TRBJ2-3; maybe TRBD2 (6 bases). V was cut by 5 bases and J by 0 bases, with 15 bases left in between. The CDR3 is made up of 16 amino acids. Here the CDR3 reads CASSPLRRASTDTQYF. CDR3 nucleotide sequence: TGTGCCAGCAGTCCGCTTCGGAGGGCTAGCACAGATACGCAGTATTTT.

The genes are TRBV6-1 and TRBJ2-1, with 9 positions matching TRBD1. The V gene's germline CDR1 is MNHNS and CDR2 SASEGT. This CDR3 spans 14 amino acids. V shed 5 bases, J shed 9 bases, and the junction held 8 bases outside the gene matches. The CDR3 nucleotides are TGTGCCAGCAGTCCCGGGACAGGGAGTCCTGAGCAGTTCTTC. Its translation is CASSPGTGSPEQFF.